This TCR beta chain was identified in a study of blood T cells in healthy people across ages. The J segment lost 3 bases and the V segment lost 5 bases, leaving 7 bases of the junction unmatched. CDR1 SEHNR and CDR2 FQNEAQ come from the germline V gene (reference sequence). This CDR3 region has 16 residues. This clonotype was observed a few times. Primers used in a second PCR of roughly 6 to 11 cycles were a sample-barcoded 5' primer and a J-beta primer mix. MiXCR, applied by TCRdb to the 5' RACE reads, yields one record per CDR3 protein. Of about 290,000 distinct CDR3 sequences in the sample, roughly 27% were seen once.

The source is a woman in her seventies in good health. This rearrangement joins TRBV7-9 to TRBJ1-5; 10 nucleotides align to TRBD1. The sample taken for sequencing was blood. The CDR3 DNA reads as TGTGCCAGCAGCCCCGGGACAGGGGCTACCAATCAGCCCCAGCATTTT. This codes for CASSPGTGATNQPQHF.